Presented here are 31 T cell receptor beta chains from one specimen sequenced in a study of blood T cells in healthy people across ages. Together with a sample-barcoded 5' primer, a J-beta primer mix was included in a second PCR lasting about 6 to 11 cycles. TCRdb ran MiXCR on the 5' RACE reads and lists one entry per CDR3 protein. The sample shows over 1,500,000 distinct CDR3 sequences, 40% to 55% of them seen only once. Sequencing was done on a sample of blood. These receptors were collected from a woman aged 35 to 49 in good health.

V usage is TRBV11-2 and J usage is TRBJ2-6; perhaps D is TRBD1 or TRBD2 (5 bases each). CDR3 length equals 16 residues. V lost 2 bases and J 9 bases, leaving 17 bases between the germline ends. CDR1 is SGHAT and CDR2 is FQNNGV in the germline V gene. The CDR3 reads CASSLPAGAQGNVLTF. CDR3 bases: TGTGCCAGCAGCTTACCCGCCGGGGCCCAGGGCAACGTCCTGACTTTC.

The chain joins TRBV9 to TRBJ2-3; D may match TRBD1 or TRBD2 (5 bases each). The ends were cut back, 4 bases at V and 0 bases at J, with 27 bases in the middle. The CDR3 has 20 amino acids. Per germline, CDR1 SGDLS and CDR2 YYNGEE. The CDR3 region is CASSLLGDPEPIPSTDTQYF. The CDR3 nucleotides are TGTGCCAGCAGCCTCCTCGGGGACCCAGAACCTATTCCTAGCACAGATACGCAGTATTTT. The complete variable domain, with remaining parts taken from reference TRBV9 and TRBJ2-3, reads DSGVTQTPKHLITATGQRVTLRCSPRSGDLSVYWYQQSLDQGLQFLIQYYNGEERAKGNILERFSAQQFPDLHSELNLSSLELGDSALYFCASSLLGDPEPIPSTDTQYFGPGTRLTVL.

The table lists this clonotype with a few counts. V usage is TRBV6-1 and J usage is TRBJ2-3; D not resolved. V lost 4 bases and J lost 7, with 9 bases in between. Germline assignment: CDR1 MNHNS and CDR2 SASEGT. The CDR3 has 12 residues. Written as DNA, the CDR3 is TGTGCCAGCAGTGGAGTAAGGAATACGCAGTATTTT. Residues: CASSGVRNTQYF.

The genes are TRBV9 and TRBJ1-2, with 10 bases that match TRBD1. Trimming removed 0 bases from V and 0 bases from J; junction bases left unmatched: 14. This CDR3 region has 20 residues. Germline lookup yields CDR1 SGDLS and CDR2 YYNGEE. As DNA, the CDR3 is TGTGCCAGCAGCGTAGATGCGAACTGGGACAGGGGCCCTGCTAACTATGGCTACACCTTC. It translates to CASSVDANWDRGPANYGYTF.

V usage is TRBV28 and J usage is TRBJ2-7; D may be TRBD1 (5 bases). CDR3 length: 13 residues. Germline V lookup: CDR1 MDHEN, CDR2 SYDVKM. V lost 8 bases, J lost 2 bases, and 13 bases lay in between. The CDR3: CASGGAGPYEQYF. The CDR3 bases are TGTGCCAGCGGTGGGGCAGGTCCCTACGAGCAGTACTTC.

CDR3 DNA sequence: TGTGCCAGCAGCCCGGACGGGGCCCATCAGCCCCAGCATTTT. Encoded protein: CASSPDGAHQPQHF. V usage is TRBV3-1 and J usage is TRBJ1-5; D is possibly TRBD1 (5 bases). Germline-derived CDR1 and CDR2 are LGHDT and YNNKEL (reference sequence). Trimming stripped 4 bases from V and 5 bases from J, with 12 bases between. The CDR3 is 14 residues long. Complete variable domain (other parts from reference TRBV3-1 and TRBJ1-5): DTAVSQTPKYLVTQMGNDKSIKCEQNLGHDTMYWYKQDSKKFLKIMFSYNNKELIINETVPNRFSPKSPDKAHLNLHINSLELGDSAVYFCASSPDGAHQPQHFGDGTRLSIL.

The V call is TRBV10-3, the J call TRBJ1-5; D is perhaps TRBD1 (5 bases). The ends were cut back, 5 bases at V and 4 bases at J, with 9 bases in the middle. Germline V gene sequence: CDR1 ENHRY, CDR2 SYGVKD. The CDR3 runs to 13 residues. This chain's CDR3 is CAISRDSNQPQHF. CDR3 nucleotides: TGTGCCATCAGTCGGGACTCAAATCAGCCCCAGCATTTT.

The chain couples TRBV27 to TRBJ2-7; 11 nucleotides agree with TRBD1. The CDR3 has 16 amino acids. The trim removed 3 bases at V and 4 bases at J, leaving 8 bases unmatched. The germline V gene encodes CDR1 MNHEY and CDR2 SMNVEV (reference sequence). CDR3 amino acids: CASSFGPGQGGYEQYF. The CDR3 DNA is TGTGCCAGCAGTTTTGGGCCGGGACAGGGGGGATACGAGCAGTACTTC.

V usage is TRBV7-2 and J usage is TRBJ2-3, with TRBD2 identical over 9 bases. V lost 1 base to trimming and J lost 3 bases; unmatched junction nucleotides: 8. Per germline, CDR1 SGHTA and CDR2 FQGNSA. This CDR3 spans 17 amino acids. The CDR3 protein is CASSLGGAGGGTDTQYF. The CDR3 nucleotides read TGTGCCAGCAGCTTAGGGGGAGCGGGGGGAGGGACAGATACGCAGTATTTT. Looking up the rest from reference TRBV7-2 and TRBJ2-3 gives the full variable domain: GAGVSQSPSNKVTEKGKDVELRCDPISGHTALYWYRQSLGQGLEFLIYFQGNSAPDKSGLPSDRFSAERTGGSVSTLTIQRTQQEDSAVYLCASSLGGAGGGTDTQYFGPGTRLTVL.

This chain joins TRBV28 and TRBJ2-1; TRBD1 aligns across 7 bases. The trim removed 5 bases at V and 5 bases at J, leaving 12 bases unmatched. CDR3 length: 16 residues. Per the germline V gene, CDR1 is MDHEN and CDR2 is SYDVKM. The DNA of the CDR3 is TGTGCCAGCAGTAAACCGGGACAGAAAACTAACAATGAGCAGTTCTTC. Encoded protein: CASSKPGQKTNNEQFF.

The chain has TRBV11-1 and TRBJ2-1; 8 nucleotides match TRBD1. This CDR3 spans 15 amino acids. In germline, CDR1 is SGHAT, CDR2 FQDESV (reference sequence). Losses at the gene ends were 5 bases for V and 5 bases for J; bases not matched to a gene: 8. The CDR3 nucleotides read TGTGCCAGCAGCCATAAGCGACAGGGGCACAATGAGCAGTTCTTC. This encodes CASSHKRQGHNEQFF.

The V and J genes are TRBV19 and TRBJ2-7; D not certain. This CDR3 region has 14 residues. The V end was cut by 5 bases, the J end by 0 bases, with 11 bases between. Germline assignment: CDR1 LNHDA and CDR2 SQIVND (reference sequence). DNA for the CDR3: TGTGCCAGTAGTGCCCAAGAAAGCTCCTACGAGCAGTACTTC. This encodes CASSAQESSYEQYF.

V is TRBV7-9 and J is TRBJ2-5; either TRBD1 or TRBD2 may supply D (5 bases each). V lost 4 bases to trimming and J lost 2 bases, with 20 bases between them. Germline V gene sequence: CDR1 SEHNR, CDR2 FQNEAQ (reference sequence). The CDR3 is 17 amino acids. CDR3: CASSSRDPRRPQETQYF. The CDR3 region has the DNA TGTGCCAGCAGCTCCCGGGACCCCCGCCGTCCTCAAGAGACCCAGTACTTC. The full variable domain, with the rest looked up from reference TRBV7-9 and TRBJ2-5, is DTGVSQNPRHKITKRGQNVTFRCDPISEHNRLYWYRQTLGQGPEFLTYFQNEAQLEKSRLLSDRFSAERPKGSFSTLEIQRTEQGDSAMYLCASSSRDPRRPQETQYFGPGTRLLVL.

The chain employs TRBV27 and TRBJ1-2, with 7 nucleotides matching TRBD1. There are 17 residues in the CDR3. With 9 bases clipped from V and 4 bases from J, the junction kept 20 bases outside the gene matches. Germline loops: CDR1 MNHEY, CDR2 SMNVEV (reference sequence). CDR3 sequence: CASVGLRQGVDGYGYTF. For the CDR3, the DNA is TGTGCCAGTGTGGGTTTGCGGCAGGGGGTCGATGGCTATGGCTACACCTTC.

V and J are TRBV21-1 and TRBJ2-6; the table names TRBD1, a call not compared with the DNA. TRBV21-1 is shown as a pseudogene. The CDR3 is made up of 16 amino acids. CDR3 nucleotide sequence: TGTGCCAGCATGCCCGGGGGACGATTTGGGGCCAACGTCCTGACTTTC. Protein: CASMPGGRFGANVLTF.

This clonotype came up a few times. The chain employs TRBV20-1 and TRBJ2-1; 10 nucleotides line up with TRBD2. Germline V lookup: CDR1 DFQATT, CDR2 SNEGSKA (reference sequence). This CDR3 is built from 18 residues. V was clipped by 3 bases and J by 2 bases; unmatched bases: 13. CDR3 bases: TGCAGTGCTAGGGCCGGGGTAGCGGGGGGAATGGCCTACAATGAGCAGTTCTTC. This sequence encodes CSARAGVAGGMAYNEQFF.

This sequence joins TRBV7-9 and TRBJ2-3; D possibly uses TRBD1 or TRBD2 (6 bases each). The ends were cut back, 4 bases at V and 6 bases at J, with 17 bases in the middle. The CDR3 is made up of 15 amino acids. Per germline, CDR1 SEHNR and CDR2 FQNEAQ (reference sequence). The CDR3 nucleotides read TGTGCCAGCAGCTCCACTAACAGGGCGGGGGATACGCAGTATTTT. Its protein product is CASSSTNRAGDTQYF.

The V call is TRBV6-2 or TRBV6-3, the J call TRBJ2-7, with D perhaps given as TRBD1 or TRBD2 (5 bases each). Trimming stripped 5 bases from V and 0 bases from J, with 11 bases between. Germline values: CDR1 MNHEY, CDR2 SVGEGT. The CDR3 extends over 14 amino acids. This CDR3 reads CASSRDPYSYEQYF. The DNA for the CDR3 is TGTGCCAGCAGTCGGGACCCGTACTCCTACGAGCAGTACTTC.

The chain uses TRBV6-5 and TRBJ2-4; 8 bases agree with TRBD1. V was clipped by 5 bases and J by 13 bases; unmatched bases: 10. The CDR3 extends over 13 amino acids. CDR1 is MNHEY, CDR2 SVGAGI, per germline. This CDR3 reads CASSHTGGGEQYF. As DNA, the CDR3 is TGTGCCAGCAGTCACACAGGGGGTGGTGAGCAGTACTTC.

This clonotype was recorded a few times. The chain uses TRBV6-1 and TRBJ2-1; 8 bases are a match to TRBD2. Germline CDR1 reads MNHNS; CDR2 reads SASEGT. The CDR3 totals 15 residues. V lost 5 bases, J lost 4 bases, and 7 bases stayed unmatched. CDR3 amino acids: CASSTREGRYNEQFF. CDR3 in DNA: TGTGCCAGCAGTACCCGGGAGGGGAGATACAATGAGCAGTTCTTC.

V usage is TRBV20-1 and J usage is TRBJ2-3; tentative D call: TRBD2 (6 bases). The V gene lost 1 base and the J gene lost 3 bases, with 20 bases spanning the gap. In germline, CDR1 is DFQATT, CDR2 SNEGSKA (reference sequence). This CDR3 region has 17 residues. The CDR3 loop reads CSARGPIAGRGTDTQYF. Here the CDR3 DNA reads TGCAGTGCTAGAGGTCCCATCGCGGGAAGGGGAACAGATACGCAGTATTTT.

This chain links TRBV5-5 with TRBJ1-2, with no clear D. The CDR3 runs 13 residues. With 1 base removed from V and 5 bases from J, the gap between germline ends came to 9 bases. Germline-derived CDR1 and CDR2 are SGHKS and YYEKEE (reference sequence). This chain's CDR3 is CASSLFTGYGYTF. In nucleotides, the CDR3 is TGTGCCAGCAGCTTGTTCACGGGTTATGGCTACACCTTC.

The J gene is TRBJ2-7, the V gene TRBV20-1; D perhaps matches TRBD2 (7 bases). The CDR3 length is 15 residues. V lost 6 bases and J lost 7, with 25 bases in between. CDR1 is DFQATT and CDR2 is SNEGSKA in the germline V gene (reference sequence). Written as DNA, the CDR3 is TGCAGTGCCAGGGAGGGGGGGCAATCCTACAATGAGCAGTACTTC. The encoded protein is CSAREGGQSYNEQYF.

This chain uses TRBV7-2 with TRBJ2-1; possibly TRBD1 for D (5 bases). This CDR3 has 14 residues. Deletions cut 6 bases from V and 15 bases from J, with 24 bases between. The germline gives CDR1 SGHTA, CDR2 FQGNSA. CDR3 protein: CASRQITRPPGMFF. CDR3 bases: TGTGCCAGCAGACAAATTACCCGACCACCAGGGATGTTCTTC.

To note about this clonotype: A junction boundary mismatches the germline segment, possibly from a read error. The CDR3 region has the DNA TGTGCCAGCGGCTTACTAGGCGGGGACAGGGGCTCTGGAAACACCATATATTTT. Its protein product is CASGLLGGDRGSGNTIYF. The V and J genes are TRBV7-8 and TRBJ1-3; 10 nucleotides agree with TRBD1. The CDR3 totals 18 residues. CDR1 SGHVS and CDR2 FQNEAQ come from the germline V gene. The full variable domain, rest sourced from reference TRBV7-8 and TRBJ1-3, is GAGVSQSPRYKVAKRGQDVALRCDPISGHVSLFWYQQALGQGPEFLTYFQNEAQLDKSGLPSDRFFAERPEGSVSTLKIQRTQQEDSAVYLCASGLLGGDRGSGNTIYFGEGSWLTVV.

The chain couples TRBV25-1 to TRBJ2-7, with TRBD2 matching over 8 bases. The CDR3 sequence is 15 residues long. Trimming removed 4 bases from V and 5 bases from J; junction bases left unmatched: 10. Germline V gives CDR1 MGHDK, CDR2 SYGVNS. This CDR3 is CASSASELAVNEQYF. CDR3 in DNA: TGTGCCAGCAGTGCCTCGGAACTAGCGGTTAACGAGCAGTACTTC.

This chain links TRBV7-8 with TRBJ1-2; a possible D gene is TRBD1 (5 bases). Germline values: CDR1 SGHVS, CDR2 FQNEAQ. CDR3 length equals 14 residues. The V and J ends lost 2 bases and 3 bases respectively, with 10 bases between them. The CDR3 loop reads CASSLLAGDYGYTF. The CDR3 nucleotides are TGTGCCAGCAGCTTATTGGCGGGGGACTATGGCTACACCTTC.

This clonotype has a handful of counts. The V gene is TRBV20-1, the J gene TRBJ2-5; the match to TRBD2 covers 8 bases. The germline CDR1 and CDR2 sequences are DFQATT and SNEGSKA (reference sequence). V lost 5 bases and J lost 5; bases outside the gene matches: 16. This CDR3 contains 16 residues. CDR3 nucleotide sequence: TGCAGTGCTTCCCGGGGGGGGCCCAACATGGGGGAGACCCAGTACTTC. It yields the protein CSASRGGPNMGETQYF.

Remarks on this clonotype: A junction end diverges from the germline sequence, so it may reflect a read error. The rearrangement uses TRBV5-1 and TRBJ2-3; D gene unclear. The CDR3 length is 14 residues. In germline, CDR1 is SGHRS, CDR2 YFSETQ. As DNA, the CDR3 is TGCGCCAGCGGCTTGAAACAGTCCGCAGATACGCAGTATTTT. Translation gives CASGLKQSADTQYF. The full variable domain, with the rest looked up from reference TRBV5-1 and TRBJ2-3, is KAGVTQTPRYLIKTRGQQVTLSCSPISGHRSVSWYQQTPGQGLQFLFEYFSETQRNKGNFPGRFSGRQFSNSRSEMNVSTLELGDSALYLCASGLKQSADTQYFGPGTRLTVL.

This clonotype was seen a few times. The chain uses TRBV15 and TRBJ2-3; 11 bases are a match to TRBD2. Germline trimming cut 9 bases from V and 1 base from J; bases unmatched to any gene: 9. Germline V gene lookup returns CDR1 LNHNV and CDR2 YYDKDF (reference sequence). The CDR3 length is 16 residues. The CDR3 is CATKWTSGPRTDTQYF. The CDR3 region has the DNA TGTGCCACGAAATGGACTAGCGGGCCCCGCACAGATACGCAGTATTTT.

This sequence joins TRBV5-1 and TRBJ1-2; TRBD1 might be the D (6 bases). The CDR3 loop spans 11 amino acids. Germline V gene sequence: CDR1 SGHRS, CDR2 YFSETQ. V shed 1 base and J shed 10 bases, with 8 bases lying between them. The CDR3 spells CASSLTGNYTF. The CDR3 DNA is TGCGCCAGCAGCTTGACAGGGAACTACACCTTC.